This T cell receptor (beta chain) appears in the sequencing data of a study of early T cells in non-severe SARS-CoV-2 infection. Study information: Sequencing of unsorted whole blood was done on bulk RNA, leaving chains unpaired.

Each cDNA molecule carried a unique molecular identifier. A single record per CDR3 protein comes from TCRdb applying MiXCR to the 5' RACE reads. The profile shows some 70,000 distinct CDR3 sequences, 12% of them singletons. In regard to this clonotype: Its antigen is as yet unknown.

Regarding the study as a whole: VDJdb-based annotation leaned toward anti-spike CD8 responses and missed private and CD4 specificities.

The V end lost 5 bases, the J end lost 2 bases, and 19 bases lay between the germline ends. The germline V gene encodes CDR1 SGHAT and CDR2 FQDESV (reference sequence). The CDR3 covers 18 residues. Material for sequencing was whole blood. The receptor comes from an adult who was a healthcare worker with PCR-confirmed SARS-CoV-2 infection or an uninfected control (not recorded which). The V call is TRBV11-1, the J call TRBJ2-6; D is possibly TRBD2 (5 bases). CDR3 DNA: TGTGCCAGCAGCACCTCTGGAGGTCTCCGAGCTGGGGCCAACGTCCTGACTTTC. Protein product: CASSTSGGLRAGANVLTF. Full variable domain (outside the CDR3, taken from reference TRBV11-1 and TRBJ2-6): EAEVAQSPRYKITEKSQAVAFWCDPISGHATLYWYRQILGQGPELLVQFQDESVVDDSQLPKDRFSAERLKGVDSTLKIQPAELGDSAMYLCASSTSGGLRAGANVLTFGAGSRLTVL.